This entry describes one T cell receptor beta chain. Its target is unknown. The junction and the germline gene differ at one end; a read error may be behind it. The record originates from a study of OX40 agonist ivuxolimab in advanced cancers. For the study at large: Patients received ivuxolimab, an intravenous treatment, every 2 weeks at 0.01 to 10 mg/kg.

Assay used: immunoSEQ multiplex PCR; TCRdb lists only in-frame clones, some missing. The data show roughly 69,000 clones, 91% seen once. Germline loops: CDR1 MGHDK, CDR2 SYGVNS. The CDR3 consists of 14 residues. Regarding the study as a whole: Some nonresponders likewise displayed low normalized T-cell clonal expansion.

The cohort excluded patients with autoimmune disease history or systemic immunosuppression. Specimen: CD4+ or CD8+ T cells sorted from blood, collected in a trial of the OX40 agonist ivuxolimab. The clonotype comes from an adult with an advanced solid tumor such as melanoma, head and neck, liver or kidney cancer. J is TRBJ2-7 and V is TRBV25-1; maybe TRBD1 (5 bases). For the CDR3, the DNA is TGTGCCAGTACAGCGACAGAGAACTCCTACGGGCAGTACTTC. Its protein product is CASTATENSYGQYF.